The source of this TCR beta chain is a study of blood T cell repertoires in COVID-19 (dated by TCRdb to 2018 to 2021). Context from the whole study: Samples from collaborators originated in the United States, Italy and Spain and spanned both the acute and convalescent phases of COVID-19. The material from the prospective study consisted of cDNA or gDNA derived from T cells, B-cell-depleted T cells, or PBMCs. The dataset comprised deeply sampled blood TCRbeta repertoires from subjects exposed to, actively infected with, or recovered from COVID-19. The repertoires were released in a freely available public database meant as a resource for research on the immune response to SARS-CoV-2. The samples were drawn from two sources: the first 160 participants of the ongoing ImmuneRACE study, and fewer than 1,500 subjects contributed by 6 global collaborators. Nearly every sample came with metadata listing a de-identified subject ID, COVID-19 status, age in years and sex. Where available, HLA class I and class II types were obtained from metadata supplied by the sample provider rather than from assay-based typing. Beyond this particular receptor, the publication reports: The amount of clinical and demographic metadata varied by source and participant and was provided uncurated.

TCRbeta CDR3 regions were amplified from genomic DNA by means of the immunoSEQ Assay, a bias-controlled multiplex PCR. As for the authors' bioinformatics: Within the assay, amplification of reference gene primers was used to estimate how many nucleated cells each sample contained. Sequence reads were collapsed and filtered to measure the absolute abundance of every unique TCRbeta CDR3 rearrangement. For each sample, productive Simpson clonality was calculated as the square root of Simpson's diversity index across productive rearrangements. TCRdb carries this immuneACCESS record with in-frame sequences only. Its versions omit some clonotypes, under half of them owing to an unresolved V gene in the studies checked, with the rest unexplained. That table supplies the V and J calls and clone size; D and trimming were determined from the DNA. The sample data list under 60,000 clones, and 65% to 90% of these were observed just once. The ten largest clones capture approximately 10% of the sample.

Collaborating institutions collected whole blood in K2EDTA tubes following their own protocols. For TCRbeta analysis, collaborator samples were shipped as frozen whole blood, as isolated PBMCs, or as DNA extracted from either sample type. CDR1 and CDR2 were assigned from the germline V gene as MDHEN and SYDVKM. V is cut back by 4 bases and J by 2 bases, with 7 bases in the junction unmatched. From the cysteine up to the phenylalanine, the CDR3 has a length of 16 residues. Just the 48-base CDR3 DNA is kept, in frame starting at base 1. Remarks on this clone: It has no known antigen specificity. Base qualities are not at hand, and no much larger clone is one base apart.

This chain joins TRBV28 to TRBJ2-2; 7 bases in the middle match TRBD2. The source is a human donor in a cohort sampled during active COVID-19. The sequenced material came from peripheral blood. The CDR3 reads CASSSSGTLNTGELFF. At the DNA level, the sequence is TGTGCCAGCAGTTCGAGCGGGACTCTTAACACCGGGGAGCTGTTTTTT. The CDR3 plus the reference TRBV28 and TRBJ2-2 genes for the other parts give the full variable domain: DVKVTQSSRYLVKRTGEKVFLECVQDMDHENMFWYRQDPGLGLRLIYFSYDVKMKEKGDIPEGYSVSREKKERFSLILESASTNQTSMYLCASSSSGTLNTGELFFGEGSRLTVL.